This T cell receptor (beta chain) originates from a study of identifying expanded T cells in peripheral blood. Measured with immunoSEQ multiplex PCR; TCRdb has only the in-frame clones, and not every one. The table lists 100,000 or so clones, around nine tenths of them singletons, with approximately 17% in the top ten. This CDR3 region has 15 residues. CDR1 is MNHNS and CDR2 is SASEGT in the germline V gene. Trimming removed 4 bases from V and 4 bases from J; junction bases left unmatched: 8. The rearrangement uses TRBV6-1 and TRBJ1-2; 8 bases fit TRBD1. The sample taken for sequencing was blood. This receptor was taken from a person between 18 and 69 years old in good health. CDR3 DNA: TGTGCCAGCAGTGCCTCCAGGGGGACAGGCTATGGCTACACCTTC. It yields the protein CASSASRGTGYGYTF.